These 17 T cell receptor beta chains were all obtained from the same sample, sequenced in a study of T-cell reconstitution after alpha-beta-depleted transplantation in children. Unique molecular identifiers featured in how the TCRbeta library was prepared. MiXCR, run by TCRdb on the PCR reads, gives a single entry per CDR3 protein. The sample records about 160,000 distinct CDR3 sequences, 11% being singletons. The sequenced sample was PBMCs, obtained before TCRalphabeta/CD19-depleted stem cell transplant. Receptors originate from a boy aged 2 to 10 with acute myeloid leukemia, due to receive a stem cell transplant.

This clonotype was observed many times. The rearrangement uses TRBV4-1 and TRBJ2-7; tentatively, D is TRBD2 (5 bases). Germline assignment: CDR1 MGHRA and CDR2 YSYEKL. V lost 2 bases, J lost 0 bases, and 8 bases lay in between. The CDR3 extends over 14 amino acids. The CDR3: CASSQIASSYEQYF. DNA of the CDR3: TGCGCCAGCAGCCAAATAGCGAGCTCCTACGAGCAGTACTTC.

This clonotype has ten or more counts. J is TRBJ1-6 and V is TRBV6-1, with 9 bases identical to TRBD1. The CDR3 contains 15 residues. The V gene's germline CDR1 is MNHNS and CDR2 SASEGT. V shed 5 bases and J 7 bases; nucleotides not matched to a gene: 6. The CDR3 region is CASSRAGQGNSPLHF. Written as DNA, the CDR3 is TGTGCCAGCAGTCGAGCCGGACAGGGGAATTCACCCCTCCACTTT.

Of note for this clonotype: A read error may be the cause here, since a much bigger clone is one base away. This chain connects TRBV6-1 to TRBJ1-2; D possibly corresponds to TRBD1 (6 bases). The CDR3 loop spans 15 amino acids. Germline V gene lookup returns CDR1 MNHNS and CDR2 SASEGT. CDR3 protein: CASLLLGGVVGGDTF. The CDR3 DNA is TGTGCCAGCCTCCTATTGGGGGGCGTCGTGGGTGGCGACACCTTC.

This clonotype was seen ten or more times. The V gene is TRBV7-9, the J gene TRBJ1-1; 7 bases agree with TRBD1. With 3 bases clipped from V and 8 bases from J, the junction kept 12 bases outside the gene matches. The length of the CDR3 is 15 residues. The germline gives CDR1 SEHNR, CDR2 FQNEAQ (reference sequence). The CDR3: CASSFKDRPYSEAFF. In DNA, the CDR3 is TGTGCCAGCAGCTTCAAGGACAGGCCCTACTCGGAAGCTTTCTTT.

This clonotype was seen ten or more times. The chain employs TRBV5-1 and TRBJ1-1, with D maybe TRBD1 (5 bases). The CDR3 loop spans 13 amino acids. Germline V CDR1 and CDR2: SGHRS, YFSETQ. The V end was cut by 1 base, the J end by 3 bases, with 7 bases between. The CDR3 coding sequence is TGCGCCAGCAGCTTGCCGGGACACACTGAAGCTTTCTTT. Translation: CASSLPGHTEAFF.

A few counts support this clonotype. The rearrangement uses TRBV20-1 and TRBJ1-3; D perhaps matches TRBD1 (5 bases). The V end lost 3 bases, the J end lost 0 bases, and 18 bases lay between the germline ends. Germline V gives CDR1 DFQATT, CDR2 SNEGSKA (reference sequence). CDR3 length: 17 residues. The CDR3 DNA is TGCAGTGCTAGGGGGGGGGGTTCAGCAGCCTCTGGAAACACCATATATTTT. Residues: CSARGGGSAASGNTIYF.

About this clonotype itself: This may be a read error: a much more frequent sequence differs by one nucleotide. The V and J genes are TRBV20-1 and TRBJ2-5; TRBD1 might be the D (6 bases). The length of the CDR3 is 16 residues. Trimming pared 3 bases from V and 1 base from J, leaving 18 bases between. Germline V gives CDR1 DFQATT, CDR2 SNEGSKA (reference sequence). CDR3 region: CSASFTGSTFQETQYF. CDR3 sequence (DNA): TGCAGTGCTAGCTTCACAGGGTCCACATTCCAAGAGACCCAGTACTTC.

Ten or more counts support this clonotype. The chain links TRBV5-1 to TRBJ1-2, with D maybe TRBD1 (5 bases). This CDR3 is built from 14 residues. V lost 3 bases to trimming and J lost 4 bases, with 13 bases between them. CDR1 is SGHRS, CDR2 YFSETQ, per germline. CDR3 coding DNA: TGCGCCAGCAGCTCCCAGGACACCTTCTATGGCTACACCTTC. Translation gives CASSSQDTFYGYTF. Full variable domain (remainder filled in from reference TRBV5-1 and TRBJ1-2): KAGVTQTPRYLIKTRGQQVTLSCSPISGHRSVSWYQQTPGQGLQFLFEYFSETQRNKGNFPGRFSGRQFSNSRSEMNVSTLELGDSALYLCASSSQDTFYGYTFGSGTRLTVV.

This clonotype showed up many times. This chain joins TRBV19 and TRBJ2-2; D unclear. Germline CDR1 and CDR2: LNHDA and SQIVND (reference sequence). Between the trimmed V and J ends, which lost 3 bases and 6 bases, there was a span of 8 bases. This CDR3 comprises 13 residues. CDR3 loop: CASSIPVAGELFF. In DNA, the CDR3 is TGTGCCAGTAGTATCCCAGTCGCCGGGGAGCTGTTTTTT.

This clonotype appeared many times. The chain couples TRBV24-1 to TRBJ2-2; D unresolved. Trimming stripped 10 bases from V and 5 bases from J, with 16 bases between. This CDR3 is 14 amino acids long. Germline V lookup: CDR1 KGHDR, CDR2 SFDVKD. CDR3 protein: CATASSPWTGELFF. The CDR3 region has the DNA TGTGCCACTGCCTCGAGCCCCTGGACCGGGGAGCTGTTTTTT.

In this sample, this clonotype turned up many times. The CDR3: CASRPDRGNLRSTEQYF. The CDR3 bases are TGTGCCAGCAGACCAGACAGGGGAAACCTTCGGTCCACCGAGCAGTACTTC. This rearrangement joins TRBV12-3 or TRBV12-4 to TRBJ2-7; TRBD1 matches 8 bases. The CDR3 covers 17 residues. After removal of 6 bases from V and 6 bases from J, the junction contained 19 bases not matched to a gene.

This clonotype showed up many times. The chain has TRBV14 and TRBJ2-1; tentatively, D is TRBD2 (5 bases). The V end lost 4 bases, the J end lost 5 bases, and 21 bases lay between the germline ends. The CDR3 spans 17 residues. Germline CDR1 is SGHDN and CDR2 is FVKESK. Here the CDR3 DNA reads TGTGCCAGCAGCCCCGGGGTTGTTCACCCCGACGACAATGAGCAGTTCTTC. Protein product: CASSPGVVHPDDNEQFF.

This clonotype was seen ten or more times. The chain uses TRBV27 and TRBJ1-2, with D possibly being TRBD1 (6 bases). This CDR3 has 13 residues. CDR1 and CDR2 from the germline V gene are MNHEY and SMNVEV (reference sequence). With 6 bases removed from V and 4 bases from J, the gap between germline ends came to 12 bases. This CDR3 reads CASRSTGIYGYTF. Written as DNA, the CDR3 is TGTGCCAGCAGGTCTACAGGGATCTATGGCTACACCTTC.

This clonotype was observed many times. The rearrangement joins TRBV6-5 to TRBJ1-6; tentatively, D is TRBD1 (6 bases). This CDR3 has 14 amino acids. Trimming stripped 2 bases from V and 8 bases from J, with 10 bases between. Germline CDR1 MNHEY, CDR2 SVGAGI. The CDR3 spells CASSYLAGDSPLHF. Written as DNA, the CDR3 is TGTGCCAGCAGTTACCTGGCAGGGGATTCACCCCTCCACTTT.

This clonotype was detected many times. CDR3 bases: TGCAGTGCTAGACGCCCGGGGGGGGACAGGGATGGCTACACCTTC. As protein: CSARRPGGDRDGYTF. The rearrangement uses TRBV20-1 and TRBJ1-2; 9 bases fit TRBD1. The CDR3 is 15 residues long. The germline V gene encodes CDR1 DFQATT and CDR2 SNEGSKA (reference sequence). V lost 2 bases to trimming and J lost 6 bases; unmatched junction nucleotides: 10.

This clonotype appeared many times. The rearrangement uses TRBV20-1 and TRBJ1-2, with D possibly being TRBD1 (5 bases). Germline CDR1 reads DFQATT; CDR2 reads SNEGSKA (reference sequence). The CDR3 is 13 amino acids. Trimming pared 5 bases from V and 8 bases from J, leaving 18 bases between. CDR3 DNA: TGCAGTGCTGGAACTGGGGGGGTGCAAGGCTACACCTTC. It codes for CSAGTGGVQGYTF.

There are many counts of this clonotype. This chain links TRBV2 with TRBJ2-7; unclear D gene. CDR3 length equals 12 residues. Germline CDR1 reads SNHLY; CDR2 reads FYNNEI. V lost 4 bases, J lost 3 bases, and 7 bases lay in between. CDR3 bases: TGTGCCAGCAGTGTTGGAGACTACGAGCAGTACGTC. This codes for CASSVGDYEQYV.